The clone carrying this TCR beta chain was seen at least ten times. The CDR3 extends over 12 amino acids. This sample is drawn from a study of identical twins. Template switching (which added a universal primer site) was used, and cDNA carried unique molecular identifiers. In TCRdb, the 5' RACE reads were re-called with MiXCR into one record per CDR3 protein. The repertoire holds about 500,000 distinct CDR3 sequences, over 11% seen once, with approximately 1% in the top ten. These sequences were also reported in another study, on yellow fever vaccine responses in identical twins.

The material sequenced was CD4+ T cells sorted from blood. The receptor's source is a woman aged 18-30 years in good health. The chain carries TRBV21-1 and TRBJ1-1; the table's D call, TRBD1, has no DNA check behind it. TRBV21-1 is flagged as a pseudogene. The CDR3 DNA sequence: TGTGCCAGCAGCAAAGCGGGGGGCGGAGCTTTCTTT. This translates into CASSKAGGGAFF.